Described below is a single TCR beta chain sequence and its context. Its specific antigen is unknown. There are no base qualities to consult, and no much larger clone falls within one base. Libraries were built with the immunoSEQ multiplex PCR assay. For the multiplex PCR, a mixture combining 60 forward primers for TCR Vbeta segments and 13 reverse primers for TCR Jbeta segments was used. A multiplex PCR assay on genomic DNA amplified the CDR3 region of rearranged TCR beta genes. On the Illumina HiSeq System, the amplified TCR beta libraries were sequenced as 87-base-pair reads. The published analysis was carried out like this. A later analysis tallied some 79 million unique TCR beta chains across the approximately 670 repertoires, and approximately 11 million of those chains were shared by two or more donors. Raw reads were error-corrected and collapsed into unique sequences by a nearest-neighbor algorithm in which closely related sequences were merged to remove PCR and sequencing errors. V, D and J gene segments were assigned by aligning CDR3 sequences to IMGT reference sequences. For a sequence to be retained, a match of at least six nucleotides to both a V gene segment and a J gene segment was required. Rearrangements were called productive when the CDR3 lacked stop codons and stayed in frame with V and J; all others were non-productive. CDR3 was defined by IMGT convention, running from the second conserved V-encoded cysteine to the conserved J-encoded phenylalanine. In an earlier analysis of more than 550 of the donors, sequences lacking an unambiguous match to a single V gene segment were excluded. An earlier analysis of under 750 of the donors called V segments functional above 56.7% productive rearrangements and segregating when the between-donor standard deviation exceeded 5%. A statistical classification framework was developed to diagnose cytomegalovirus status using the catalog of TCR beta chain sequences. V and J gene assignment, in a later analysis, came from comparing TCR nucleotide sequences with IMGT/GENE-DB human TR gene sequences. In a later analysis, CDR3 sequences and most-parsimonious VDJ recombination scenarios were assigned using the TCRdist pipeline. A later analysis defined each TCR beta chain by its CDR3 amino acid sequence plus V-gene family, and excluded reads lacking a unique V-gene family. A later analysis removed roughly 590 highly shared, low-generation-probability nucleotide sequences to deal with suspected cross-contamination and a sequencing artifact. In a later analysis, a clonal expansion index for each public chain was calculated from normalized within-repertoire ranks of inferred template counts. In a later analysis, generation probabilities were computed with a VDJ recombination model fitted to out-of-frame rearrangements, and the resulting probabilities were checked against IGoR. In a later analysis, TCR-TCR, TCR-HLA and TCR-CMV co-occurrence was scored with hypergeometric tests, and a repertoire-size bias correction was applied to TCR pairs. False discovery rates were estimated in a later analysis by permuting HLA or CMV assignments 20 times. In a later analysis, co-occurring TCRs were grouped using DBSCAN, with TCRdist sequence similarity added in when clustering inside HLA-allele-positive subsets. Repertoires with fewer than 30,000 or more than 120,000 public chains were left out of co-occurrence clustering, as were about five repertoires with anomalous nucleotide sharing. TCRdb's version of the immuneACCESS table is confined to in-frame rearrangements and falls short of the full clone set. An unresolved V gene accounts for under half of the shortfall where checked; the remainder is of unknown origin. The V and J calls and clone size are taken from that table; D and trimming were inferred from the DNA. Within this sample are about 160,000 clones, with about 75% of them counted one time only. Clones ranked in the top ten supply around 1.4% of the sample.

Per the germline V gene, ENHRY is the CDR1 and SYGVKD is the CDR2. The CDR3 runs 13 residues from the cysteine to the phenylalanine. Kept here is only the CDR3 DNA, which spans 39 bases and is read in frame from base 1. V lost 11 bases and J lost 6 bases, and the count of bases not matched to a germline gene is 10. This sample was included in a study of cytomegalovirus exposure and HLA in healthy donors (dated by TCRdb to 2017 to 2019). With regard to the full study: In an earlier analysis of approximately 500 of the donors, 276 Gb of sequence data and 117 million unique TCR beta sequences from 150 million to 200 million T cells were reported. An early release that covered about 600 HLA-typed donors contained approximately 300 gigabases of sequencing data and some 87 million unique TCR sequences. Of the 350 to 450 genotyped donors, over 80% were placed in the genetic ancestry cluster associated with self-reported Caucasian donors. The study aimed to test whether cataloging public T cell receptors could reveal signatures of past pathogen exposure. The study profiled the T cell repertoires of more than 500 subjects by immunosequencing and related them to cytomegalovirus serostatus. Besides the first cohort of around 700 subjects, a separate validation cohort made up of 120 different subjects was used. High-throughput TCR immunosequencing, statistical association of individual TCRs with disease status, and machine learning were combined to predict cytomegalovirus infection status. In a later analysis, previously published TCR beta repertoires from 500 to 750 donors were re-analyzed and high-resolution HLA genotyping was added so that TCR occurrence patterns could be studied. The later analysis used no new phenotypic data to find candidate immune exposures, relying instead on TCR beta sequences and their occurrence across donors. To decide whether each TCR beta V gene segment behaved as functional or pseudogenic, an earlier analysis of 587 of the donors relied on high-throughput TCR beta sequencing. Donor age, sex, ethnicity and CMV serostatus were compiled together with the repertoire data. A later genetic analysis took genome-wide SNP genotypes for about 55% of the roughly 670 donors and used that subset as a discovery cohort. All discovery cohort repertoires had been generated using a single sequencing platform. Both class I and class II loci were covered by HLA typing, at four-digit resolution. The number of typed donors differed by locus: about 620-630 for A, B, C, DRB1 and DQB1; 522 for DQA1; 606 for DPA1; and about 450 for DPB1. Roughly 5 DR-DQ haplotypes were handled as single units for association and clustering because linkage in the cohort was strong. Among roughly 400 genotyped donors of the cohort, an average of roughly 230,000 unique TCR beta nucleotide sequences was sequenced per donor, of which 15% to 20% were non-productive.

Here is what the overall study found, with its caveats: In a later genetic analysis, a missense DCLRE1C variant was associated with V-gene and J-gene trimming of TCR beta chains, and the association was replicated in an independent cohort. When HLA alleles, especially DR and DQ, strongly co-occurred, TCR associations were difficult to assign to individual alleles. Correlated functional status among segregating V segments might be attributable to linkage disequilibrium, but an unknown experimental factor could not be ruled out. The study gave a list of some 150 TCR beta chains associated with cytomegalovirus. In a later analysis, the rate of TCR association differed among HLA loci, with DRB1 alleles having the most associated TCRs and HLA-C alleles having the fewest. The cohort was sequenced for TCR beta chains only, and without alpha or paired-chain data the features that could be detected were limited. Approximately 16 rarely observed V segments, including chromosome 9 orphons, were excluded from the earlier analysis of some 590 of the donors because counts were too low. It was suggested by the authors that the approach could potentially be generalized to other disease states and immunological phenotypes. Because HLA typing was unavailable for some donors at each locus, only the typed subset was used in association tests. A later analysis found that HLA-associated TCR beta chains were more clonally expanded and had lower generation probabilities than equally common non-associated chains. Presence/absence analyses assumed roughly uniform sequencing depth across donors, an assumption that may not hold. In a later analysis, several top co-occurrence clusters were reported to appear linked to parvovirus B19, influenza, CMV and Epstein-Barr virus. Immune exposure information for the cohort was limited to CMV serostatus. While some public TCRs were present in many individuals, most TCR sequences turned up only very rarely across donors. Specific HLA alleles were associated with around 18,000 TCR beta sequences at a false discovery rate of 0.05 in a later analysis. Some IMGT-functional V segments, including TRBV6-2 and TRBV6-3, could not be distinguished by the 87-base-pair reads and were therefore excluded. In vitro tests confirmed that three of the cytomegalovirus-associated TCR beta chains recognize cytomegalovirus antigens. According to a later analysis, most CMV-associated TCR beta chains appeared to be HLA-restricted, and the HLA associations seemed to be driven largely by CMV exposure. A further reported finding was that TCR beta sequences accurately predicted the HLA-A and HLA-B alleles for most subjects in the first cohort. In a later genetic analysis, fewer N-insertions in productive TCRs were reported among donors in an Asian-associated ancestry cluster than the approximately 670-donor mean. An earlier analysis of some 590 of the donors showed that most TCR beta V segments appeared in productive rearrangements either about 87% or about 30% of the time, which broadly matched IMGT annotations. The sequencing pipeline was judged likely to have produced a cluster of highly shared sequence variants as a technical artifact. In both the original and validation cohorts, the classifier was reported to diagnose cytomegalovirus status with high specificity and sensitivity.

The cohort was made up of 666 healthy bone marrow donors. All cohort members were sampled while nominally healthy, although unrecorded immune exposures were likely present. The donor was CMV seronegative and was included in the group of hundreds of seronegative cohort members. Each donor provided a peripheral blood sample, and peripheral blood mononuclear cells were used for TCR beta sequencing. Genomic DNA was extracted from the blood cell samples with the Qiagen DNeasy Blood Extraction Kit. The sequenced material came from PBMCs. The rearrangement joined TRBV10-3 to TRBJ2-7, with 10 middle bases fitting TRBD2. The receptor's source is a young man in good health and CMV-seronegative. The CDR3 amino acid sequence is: CAALGLAGGEQYF. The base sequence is TGTGCCGCCCTGGGGTTAGCGGGAGGCGAGCAGTACTTC.